The clone carrying this TCR beta chain has just a few counts. Its antigen is unknown. Amplification used 60 Vbeta primers and 13 Jbeta primers. Profiling relied on immunoSEQ multiplex PCR, and the TCRdb table lists in-frame clones only, not all of them. The sample includes some 190,000 clones, almost 80% of them seen just once. The sample is drawn from a study of cytomegalovirus exposure and HLA in healthy donors. Germline assignment: CDR1 MNHNS and CDR2 SASEGT. V was pared by 2 bases and J by 5 bases, with 17 bases of the junction left unmatched. The CDR3 contains 18 residues. Study results and limitations: 87-base-pair reads could not separate some V segments, including TRBV6-2 and TRBV6-3. V- and J-gene trimming of TCR beta was linked (in a later analysis) to a missense DCLRE1C variant. It was 164 TCR beta chains that were listed as cytomegalovirus-associated.

The chain is built from TRBV6-1 and TRBJ2-7; TRBD1 agrees at 8 bases. The sample consisted of PBMCs. This TCR was recovered from a woman aged 18-30 years in good health and CMV-seronegative. CDR3 nucleotides: TGTGCCAGCAGTGAACAGCGCCGGACAGGGTTCGGTAAGGACGAGCAGTACTTC. This translates into CASSEQRRTGFGKDEQYF.